These 8 T cell receptor beta chains were all obtained from the same sample, sequenced in a study of blood T cell repertoires in COVID-19 (dated by TCRdb to the early 2020s). The library was made by the immunoSEQ multiplex PCR assay. TCRdb carries this immuneACCESS record with in-frame sequences only. Its versions omit some clonotypes, under half of them owing to an unresolved V gene in the studies checked, with the rest unexplained. This sample lists 350,000 or so clones; less than 90% were detected once. Roughly 1% of the sample lies in the top ten. Sample: PBMCs or T cells enriched from blood (not recorded which). Receptors were obtained from a woman aged 25-40 years who had recovered from COVID-19.

Here the CDR3 DNA reads TGTGCCTGGTCAGGGATCAGCTCCTATAATTCACCCCTCCACTTT. Translation: CAWSGISSYNSPLHF. The chain couples TRBV30 to TRBJ1-6; TRBD1 is a possible D gene (5 bases). Germline V gene sequence: CDR1 GTSNPN, CDR2 SVGIG (reference sequence). The V and J ends lost 5 bases and 0 bases respectively, with 11 bases between them. The CDR3 spans 15 residues.

This CDR3 is CASSQLAVNTEAFF. The DNA of the CDR3 is TGTGCCAGCAGCCAATTGGCGGTAAACACTGAAGCTTTCTTT. The chain recombines TRBV3-1 (or the pseudogene TRBV3-2) with TRBJ1-1; D unclear. The V gene's germline CDR1 is LGHDT and CDR2 YNNKEL (reference sequence). The V gene lost 2 bases and the J gene lost 2 bases, with 9 bases spanning the gap. The CDR3 sequence is 14 residues long.

The chain has TRBV5-8 and TRBJ1-1; the D is unclear. The germline gives CDR1 SGHTS, CDR2 YDEGEE. The CDR3 spans 15 residues. V was trimmed by 0 bases and J by 1 base, leaving 10 bases between them. The CDR3 DNA follows: TGTGCCAGCAGCTTGGCCCCGTACACGAACACTGAAGCTTTCTTT. Encoded protein: CASSLAPYTNTEAFF.

The chain is built from TRBV7-6 and TRBJ2-7, with 7 bases lining up with TRBD1. The CDR3 extends over 14 amino acids. Germline V CDR1 and CDR2: SGHVS, FNYEAQ. After removal of 0 bases from V and 4 bases from J, the junction contained 3 bases not matched to a gene. CDR3 loop: CASSLAGGGYEQYF. In nucleotides, the CDR3 is TGTGCCAGCAGCTTAGCAGGGGGCGGTTACGAGCAGTACTTC.

CDR3 sequence reads: CASSRYTYEQYF. CDR3 in DNA: TGTGCCAGCAGCCGTTATACCTACGAGCAGTACTTC. The V call is TRBV7-2, the J call TRBJ2-7; D remains ambiguous. This CDR3 has 12 amino acids. V lost 5 bases, J lost 2 bases, and 7 bases lay in between. In germline, CDR1 is SGHTA, CDR2 FQGNSA. Using reference TRBV7-2 and TRBJ2-7 for the parts outside the CDR3, the full variable domain is GAGVSQSPSNKVTEKGKDVELRCDPISGHTALYWYRQSLGQGLEFLIYFQGNSAPDKSGLPSDRFSAERTGGSVSTLTIQRTQQEDSAVYLCASSRYTYEQYFGPGTRLTVT.

The chain is built from TRBV27 and TRBJ2-3, with D unresolved. Germline lookup yields CDR1 MNHEY and CDR2 SMNVEV (reference sequence). The CDR3 is 11 residues long. In DNA, the CDR3 is TGTGCGTCCTTCCTCACAGATACGCAGTATTTT. Translating gives CASFLTDTQYF.

V is TRBV28 and J is TRBJ2-7; 9 nucleotides match TRBD2. This CDR3 region has 17 residues. After removal of 8 bases from V and 3 bases from J, the junction contained 17 bases not matched to a gene. Germline values: CDR1 MDHEN, CDR2 SYDVKM. The CDR3 sequence: CASQSGGLSHTYYEQYF. The CDR3 DNA follows: TGTGCCAGCCAGAGCGGGGGGCTTTCCCACACTTACTACGAGCAGTACTTC.

The table lists this clone with a few counts. The chain couples TRBV4-2 to TRBJ1-2; the match to TRBD1 covers 8 bases. This CDR3 has 15 residues. The V gene's germline CDR1 is LGHNA and CDR2 YNFKEQ. V lost 1 base and J lost 5; bases outside the gene matches: 6. In DNA, the CDR3 is TGTGCCAGCAGCCAAGCCGGGACAGGTAGTTATGGCTACACCTTC. Encoded protein: CASSQAGTGSYGYTF.